The 21 T cell receptor beta chains below all came from one sample that was sequenced in a study of immune cell composition in non-small cell lung cancer. Only in-frame clones appear in the TCRdb table, and some are missing; sequencing was by immunoSEQ multiplex PCR. Found here are about 9,600 clones, around three quarters of them singletons; the top ten hold approximately 10%. Sequenced material: lung tumor tissue. The receptors come from a human donor with non-small cell lung cancer.

This chain joins TRBV28 and TRBJ2-7; TRBD1 agrees at 11 bases. CDR1 MDHEN and CDR2 SYDVKM come from the germline V gene. V shed 5 bases and J 4 bases; nucleotides not matched to a gene: 7. The CDR3 is made up of 15 amino acids. CDR3 nucleotide sequence: TGTGCCAGCAGTCCACCCGGGACAGGGGGGTACGAGCAGTACTTC. It yields the protein CASSPPGTGGYEQYF.

The chain couples TRBV15 to TRBJ2-1; TRBD2 matches at 14 bases. CDR3 size: 17 residues. The V gene's germline CDR1 is LNHNV and CDR2 YYDKDF (reference sequence). V lost 0 bases, J lost 8 bases, and 6 bases stayed unmatched. CDR3 bases: TGTGCCACCAGCAGAGATGCCGGGACTAGCGGGAGCCATGAGCAGTTCTTC. Translation gives CATSRDAGTSGSHEQFF.

V and J are TRBV9 and TRBJ1-1; no definite D call. Germline V gene lookup returns CDR1 SGDLS and CDR2 YYNGEE. The CDR3 consists of 14 residues. V was shortened by 1 base and J by 2 bases, with 9 bases between the two germline ends. The chain's CDR3 is CASSVISENTEAFF. The CDR3 DNA is TGTGCCAGCAGCGTAATTAGTGAAAACACTGAAGCTTTCTTT.

CDR3 residues: CASRQGSSRAVLSGETQYF. Here the CDR3 DNA reads TGTGCCAGTCGACAGGGAAGCAGTCGGGCAGTGCTATCCGGGGAGACCCAGTACTTC. The genes are TRBV19 and TRBJ2-5, with TRBD1 matching over 7 bases. This CDR3 has 19 amino acids. Germline lookup yields CDR1 LNHDA and CDR2 SQIVND (reference sequence). The J segment lost 5 bases and the V segment lost 8 bases, leaving 26 bases of the junction unmatched.

This chain connects TRBV6-1 to TRBJ1-5; D call uncertain. The V gene lost 0 bases and the J gene lost 2 bases, with 11 bases spanning the gap. Germline values: CDR1 MNHNS, CDR2 SASEGT. The CDR3 length is 16 residues. DNA for the CDR3: TGTGCCAGCAGTGAAGCGGGCCTCTGGGGCAATCAGCCCCAGCATTTT. Translated: CASSEAGLWGNQPQHF.

The rearrangement joins TRBV30 to TRBJ1-5; 8 bases are a match to TRBD1. The germline gives CDR1 GTSNPN, CDR2 SVGIG (reference sequence). The V segment lost 5 bases and the J segment 2 bases; nucleotides outside the gene matches: 8. This CDR3 comprises 15 residues. This CDR3 is CAWDPGQGGNQPQHF. The CDR3 DNA reads TGTGCCTGGGACCCTGGACAGGGCGGCAATCAGCCCCAGCATTTT. The whole variable domain, remainder taken from reference TRBV30 and TRBJ1-5, is SQTIHQWPATLVQPVGSPLSLECTVEGTSNPNLYWYRQAAGRGLQLLFYSVGIGQISSEVPQNLSASRPQDRQFILSSKKLLLSDSGFYLCAWDPGQGGNQPQHFGDGTRLSIL.

The chain employs TRBV6-1 and TRBJ2-6, with a weak D call TRBD2 (5 bases). Germline V CDR1 and CDR2: MNHNS, SASEGT. This CDR3 has 15 residues. Trimming stripped 7 bases from V and 0 bases from J, with 10 bases between. The CDR3 region is CASIRENSGANVLTF. In nucleotides, the CDR3 is TGTGCCAGCATTAGGGAGAACTCTGGGGCCAACGTCCTGACTTTC.

This clone has only a few counts. The V and J genes are TRBV5-1 and TRBJ1-5; 9 nucleotides agree with TRBD1. CDR1 and CDR2 from the germline V gene are SGHRS and YFSETQ. With V trimmed by 1 base and J by 3 bases, 11 bases remained unmatched. CDR3 length: 18 amino acids. The CDR3 here is CASSLRDREGKANQPQHF. CDR3 sequence (DNA): TGCGCCAGCAGCTTGAGGGACAGGGAGGGGAAGGCCAATCAGCCCCAGCATTTT. Combining the CDR3 with reference TRBV5-1 and TRBJ1-5 gives the whole variable domain KAGVTQTPRYLIKTRGQQVTLSCSPISGHRSVSWYQQTPGQGLQFLFEYFSETQRNKGNFPGRFSGRQFSNSRSEMNVSTLELGDSALYLCASSLRDREGKANQPQHFGDGTRLSIL.

This chain uses TRBV7-9 with TRBJ2-2, with 9 bases fitting TRBD2. Germline CDR1 and CDR2: SEHNR and FQNEAQ (reference sequence). The CDR3 consists of 16 residues. V gave up 2 bases and J gave up 5 bases; unmatched junction bases: 6. CDR3 in DNA: TGTGCCAGCAGCTTACGAGCGGGAGGTACTACCGGGGAGCTGTTTTTT. Its protein is CASSLRAGGTTGELFF.

This chain connects TRBV28 to TRBJ2-3; D remains unclear. The CDR3 is 15 amino acids. Germline assignment: CDR1 MDHEN and CDR2 SYDVKM. Trimming shortened V by 7 bases and J by 5 bases, and 19 bases separated the two germline ends. As DNA, the CDR3 is TGTGCCAGCATCGAAAGTGGGCTAGTTGGAGATACGCAGTATTTT. This codes for CASIESGLVGDTQYF.

This chain links TRBV6-5 with TRBJ2-3; TRBD2 matches 7 bases. After removal of 4 bases from V and 4 bases from J, the junction contained 5 bases not matched to a gene. Germline V lookup: CDR1 MNHEY, CDR2 SVGAGI. CDR3 length: 14 residues. CDR3 sequence: CASSSTGGADTQYF. The CDR3 DNA follows: TGTGCCAGCAGTTCGACGGGAGGAGCAGATACGCAGTATTTT.

This rearrangement joins TRBV2 to TRBJ2-5; 8 bases map to TRBD2. J was trimmed by 4 bases and V by 5 bases; bases with no gene match: 9. This CDR3 is built from 15 residues. CDR1 and CDR2 from the germline V gene are SNHLY and FYNNEI. CDR3 DNA: TGTGCCAGCAGTCCGGGACTAGGGGCCTCAGAGACCCAGTACTTC. As protein: CASSPGLGASETQYF.

This clone was counted once. This sequence joins TRBV5-1 and TRBJ2-5, with TRBD2 matching 9 bases. Germline V gives CDR1 SGHRS, CDR2 YFSETQ. The J segment lost 4 bases and the V segment lost 4 bases, leaving 5 bases of the junction unmatched. The CDR3 consists of 14 residues. CDR3 protein: CASSPAGGRETQYF. CDR3 DNA sequence: TGCGCCAGCAGCCCGGCGGGAGGGCGAGAGACCCAGTACTTC. Supplemented by reference TRBV5-1 and TRBJ2-5, the full variable domain reads KAGVTQTPRYLIKTRGQQVTLSCSPISGHRSVSWYQQTPGQGLQFLFEYFSETQRNKGNFPGRFSGRQFSNSRSEMNVSTLELGDSALYLCASSPAGGRETQYFGPGTRLLVL.

This chain uses TRBV29-1 with TRBJ2-7, with D possibly TRBD2 on 5 matching bases. The CDR3 loop spans 17 amino acids. Trimming stripped 4 bases from V and 2 bases from J, with 24 bases between. Germline V gene data show CDR1 as SQVTM and CDR2 as ANQGSEA. CDR3 residues: CSVVRGRKDPTTYEQYF. CDR3 coding DNA: TGCAGCGTTGTCCGGGGAAGGAAGGACCCGACAACCTACGAGCAGTACTTC.

The chain has TRBV6-5 and TRBJ2-5; D is perhaps TRBD1 (5 bases). V was shortened by 2 bases and J by 8 bases, with 12 bases between the two germline ends. Per germline, CDR1 MNHEY and CDR2 SVGAGI. The CDR3 is 13 amino acids. This CDR3 reads CASSYEGAGTQYF. CDR3 nucleotides: TGTGCCAGCAGTTACGAAGGGGCTGGAACCCAGTACTTC.

The chain combines TRBV4-2 with TRBJ2-5; D not certain. The V end lost 0 bases, the J end lost 2 bases, and 10 bases lay between the germline ends. The CDR3 loop spans 15 amino acids. Germline CDR1 and CDR2: LGHNA and YNFKEQ. This CDR3 reads CASSQEGRTQETQYF. CDR3 in DNA: TGTGCCAGCAGCCAAGAGGGCAGAACACAAGAGACCCAGTACTTC.

The V gene is TRBV6-5, the J gene TRBJ2-6; TRBD2 matches 7 bases. CDR1 and CDR2 (germline): MNHEY, SVGAGI. V lost 4 bases and J lost 4; bases outside the gene matches: 4. This CDR3 has 15 residues. This CDR3 reads CASSSAGVGANVLTF. The CDR3 DNA reads as TGTGCCAGCAGTTCCGCGGGGGTGGGGGCCAACGTCCTGACTTTC.

This clone has just one count. The chain carries TRBV4-1 and TRBJ1-2; perhaps TRBD1 as D (6 bases). This CDR3 region has 14 residues. The germline gives CDR1 MGHRA, CDR2 YSYEKL. The V end was cut by 1 base, the J end by 5 bases, with 11 bases between. CDR3 region: CASSQGGGGYGYTF. In DNA, the CDR3 is TGCGCCAGCAGCCAAGGGGGAGGGGGGTATGGCTACACCTTC.

The rearrangement uses TRBV27 and TRBJ1-2; 7 nucleotides line up with TRBD1. The germline V gene encodes CDR1 MNHEY and CDR2 SMNVEV (reference sequence). The CDR3 loop spans 14 amino acids. After removal of 2 bases from V and 6 bases from J, the junction contained 6 bases not matched to a gene. In DNA form, the CDR3 reads TGTGCCAGCAGTTTAAACAGGGGAGGAAATGGCTACACCTTC. Protein product: CASSLNRGGNGYTF.

The gene calls are TRBV5-6 and TRBJ1-2, with 8 bases matching TRBD1. V was clipped by 5 bases and J by 2 bases; unmatched bases: 5. The length of the CDR3 is 14 residues. Germline V CDR1 and CDR2: SGHDT, YYEEEE. CDR3 bases: TGTGCCAGCAGAACCAGGGGGCTGAACTATGGCTACACCTTC. Protein: CASRTRGLNYGYTF.

The chain has TRBV15 and TRBJ1-6; D is perhaps TRBD1 (5 bases). The CDR3 has 14 amino acids. The V gene lost 3 bases and the J gene lost 10 bases, with 13 bases spanning the gap. CDR1 and CDR2 from the germline V gene are LNHNV and YYDKDF (reference sequence). The CDR3: CATSSRAGGSPLHF. CDR3 nucleotide sequence: TGTGCCACCAGCAGCAGGGCTGGGGGATCACCCCTCCACTTT.